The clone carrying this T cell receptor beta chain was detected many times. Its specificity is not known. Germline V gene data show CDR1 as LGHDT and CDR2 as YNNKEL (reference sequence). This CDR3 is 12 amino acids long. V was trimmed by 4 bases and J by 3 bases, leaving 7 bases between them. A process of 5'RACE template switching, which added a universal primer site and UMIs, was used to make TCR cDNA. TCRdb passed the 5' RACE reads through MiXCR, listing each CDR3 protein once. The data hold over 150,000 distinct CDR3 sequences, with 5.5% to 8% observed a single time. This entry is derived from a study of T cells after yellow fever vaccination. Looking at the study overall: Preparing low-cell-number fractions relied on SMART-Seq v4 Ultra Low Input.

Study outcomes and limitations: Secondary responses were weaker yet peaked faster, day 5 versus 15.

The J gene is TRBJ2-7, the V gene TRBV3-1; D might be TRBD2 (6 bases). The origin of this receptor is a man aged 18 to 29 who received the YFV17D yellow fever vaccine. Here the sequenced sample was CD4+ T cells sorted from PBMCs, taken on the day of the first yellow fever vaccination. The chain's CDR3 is CASSPGSYEQYF. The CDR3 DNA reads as TGTGCCAGCAGCCCCGGGAGCTACGAGCAGTACTTC.